The clone carrying this T cell receptor beta chain was seen repeatedly, ten times or more. Its specificity is not known. This sample was included in a study of post-analysis software for immune sequencing data. Study at large: Some patients lacked subtype; others had relapsing-remitting, secondary progressive or progressive-relapsing disease. Study-wide results and caveats: TRBV segments more frequent in patients than in controls numbered roughly five and included TRBV5-6, TRBV5-1 and TRBV20-1.

TCR beta cDNA libraries had unique molecular identifiers. Roughly 0.5 million cDNA molecules were obtained from about 0.98 to 11 million T cells. Using its own MiXCR run on the PCR reads, TCRdb lists one record per CDR3 protein. The sample consists of about 260,000 distinct CDR3 sequences, 36% of them appearing once. The V and J ends lost 0 bases and 1 base respectively, with 1 base between them. The CDR3 length is 12 residues. The germline V gene has CDR1 SGDLS and CDR2 YYNGEE. The sequenced sample was blood. This chain connects TRBV9 to TRBJ1-1; D is undetermined. The TCR comes from a girl aged 5-17 years with multiple sclerosis. The chain's CDR3 is CASSVENTEAFF. In nucleotides, the CDR3 is TGTGCCAGCAGCGTAGAGAACACTGAAGCTTTCTTT.